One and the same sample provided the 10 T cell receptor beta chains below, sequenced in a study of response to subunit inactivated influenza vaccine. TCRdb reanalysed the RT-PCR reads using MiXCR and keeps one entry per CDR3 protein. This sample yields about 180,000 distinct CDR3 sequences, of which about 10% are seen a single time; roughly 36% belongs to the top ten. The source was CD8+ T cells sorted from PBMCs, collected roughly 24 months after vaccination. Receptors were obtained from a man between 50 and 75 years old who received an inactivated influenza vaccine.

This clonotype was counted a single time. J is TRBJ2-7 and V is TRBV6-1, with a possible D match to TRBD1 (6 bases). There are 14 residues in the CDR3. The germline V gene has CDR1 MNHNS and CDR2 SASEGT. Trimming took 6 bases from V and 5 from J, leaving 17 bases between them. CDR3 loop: CASRHREMMHEQYF. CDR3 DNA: TGTGCCAGCAGGCACAGGGAAATGATGCACGAGCAGTACTTC.

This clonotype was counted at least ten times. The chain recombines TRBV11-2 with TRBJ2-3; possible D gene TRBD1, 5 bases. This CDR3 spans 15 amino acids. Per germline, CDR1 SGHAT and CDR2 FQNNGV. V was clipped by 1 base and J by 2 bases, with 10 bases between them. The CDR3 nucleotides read TGTGCCAGCAGCTTAGTCTGGGGCCCCACAGATACGCAGTATTTT. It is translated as CASSLVWGPTDTQYF.

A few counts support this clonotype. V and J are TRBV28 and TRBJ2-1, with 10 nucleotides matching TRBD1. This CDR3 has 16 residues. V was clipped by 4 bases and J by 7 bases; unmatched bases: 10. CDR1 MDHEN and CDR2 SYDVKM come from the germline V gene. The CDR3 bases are TGTGCCAGCAGTTCGGTAGACAGGGGGCTAAGGAATGAGCAGTTCTTC. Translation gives CASSSVDRGLRNEQFF.

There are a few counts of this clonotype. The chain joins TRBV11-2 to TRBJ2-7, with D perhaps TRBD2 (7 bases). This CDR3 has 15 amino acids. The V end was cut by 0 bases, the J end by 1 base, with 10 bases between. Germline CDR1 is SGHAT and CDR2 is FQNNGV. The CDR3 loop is CASSLEAGASYEQYF. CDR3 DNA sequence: TGTGCCAGCAGCTTAGAGGCGGGGGCGTCCTACGAGCAGTACTTC.

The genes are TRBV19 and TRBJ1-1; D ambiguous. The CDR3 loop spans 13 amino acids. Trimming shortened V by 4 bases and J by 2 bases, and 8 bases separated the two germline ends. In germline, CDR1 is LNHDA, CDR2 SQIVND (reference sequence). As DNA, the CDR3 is TGTGCCAGTAGTACCTACGAAAACACTGAAGCTTTCTTT. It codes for CASSTYENTEAFF.

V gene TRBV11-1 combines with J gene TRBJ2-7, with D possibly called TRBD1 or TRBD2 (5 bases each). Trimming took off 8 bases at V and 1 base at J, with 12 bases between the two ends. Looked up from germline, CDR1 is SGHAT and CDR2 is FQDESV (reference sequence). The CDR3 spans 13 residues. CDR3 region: CASHRDGSYEQYF. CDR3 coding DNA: TGTGCCAGCCATAGGGACGGTTCCTACGAGCAGTACTTC.

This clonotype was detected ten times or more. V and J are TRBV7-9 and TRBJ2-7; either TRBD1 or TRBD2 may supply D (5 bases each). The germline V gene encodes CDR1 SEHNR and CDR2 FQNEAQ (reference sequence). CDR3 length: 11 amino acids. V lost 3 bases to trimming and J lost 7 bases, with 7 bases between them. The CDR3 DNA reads TGTGCCAGCAGCTTCGAGGGGGAGCAGTACTTC. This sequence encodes CASSFEGEQYF. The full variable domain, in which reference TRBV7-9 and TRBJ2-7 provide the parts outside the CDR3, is DTGVSQNPRHKITKRGQNVTFRCDPISEHNRLYWYRQTLGQGPEFLTYFQNEAQLEKSRLLSDRFSAERPKGSFSTLEIQRTEQGDSAMYLCASSFEGEQYFGPGTRLTVT.

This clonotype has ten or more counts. CDR3 in DNA: TGTGCCAGCAGCATTTGGGGGAGGGGGCAAGAGACCCAGTACTTC. Its translation is CASSIWGRGQETQYF. This chain connects TRBV21-1 to TRBJ2-5; TRBD2 is the table's D call and was not checked against the DNA. TRBV21-1 is noted as a pseudogene. The CDR3 runs to 15 residues.

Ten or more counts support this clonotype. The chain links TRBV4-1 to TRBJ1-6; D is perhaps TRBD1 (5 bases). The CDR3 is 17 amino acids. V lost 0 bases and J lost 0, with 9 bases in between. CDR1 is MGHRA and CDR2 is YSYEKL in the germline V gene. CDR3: CASSQEWGDSYNSPLHF. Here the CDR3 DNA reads TGCGCCAGCAGCCAAGAGTGGGGGGACTCCTATAATTCACCCCTCCACTTT.

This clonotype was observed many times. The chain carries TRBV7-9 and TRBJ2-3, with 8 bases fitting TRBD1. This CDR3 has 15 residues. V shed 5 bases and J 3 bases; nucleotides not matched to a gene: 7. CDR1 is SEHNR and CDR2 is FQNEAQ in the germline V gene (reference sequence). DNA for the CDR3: TGTGCCAGCAGCCGTGACAGGGGCGAAACAGATACGCAGTATTTT. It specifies CASSRDRGETDTQYF. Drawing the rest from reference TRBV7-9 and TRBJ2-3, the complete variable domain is DTGVSQNPRHKITKRGQNVTFRCDPISEHNRLYWYRQTLGQGPEFLTYFQNEAQLEKSRLLSDRFSAERPKGSFSTLEIQRTEQGDSAMYLCASSRDRGETDTQYFGPGTRLTVL.